This T cell receptor (beta chain) emerged from a study of T cells in localized non-small cell lung cancer. The study, taken as a whole, reports: Appearance in adjacent lung was seen for a median approximately 60 of the top 100 tumor clones. Longer overall survival was seen with higher T cell density measured in blood. Compared with tumor, uninvolved adjacent lung displayed greater T cell clonality, ranking highest overall. Heterogeneity within the tumor remains possible, as just one region underwent sequencing.

Clones were sequenced by immunoSEQ multiplex PCR, and TCRdb holds only the in-frame ones, with some missing. Found here are about 6,000 clones, 20% to 25% of them singletons; the top ten hold around a tenth. Concerning this clone itself: Antigen unknown.

V trimming: 8 bases; J trimming: 0 bases; junction bases outside the gene matches: 3. The length of the CDR3 is 14 residues. CDR1 and CDR2 from the germline V gene are KGHSH and LQKENI. The chain links TRBV18 to TRBJ2-7; TRBD2 aligns across 11 bases. This TCR derives from a female donor over 55 with stage I lung adenocarcinoma. The source material was lung tumor tissue, sampled before any cancer treatment. The CDR3 spells CASKTSGSSYEQYF. The DNA for the CDR3 is TGTGCCAGCAAAACTAGCGGGAGCTCCTACGAGCAGTACTTC.